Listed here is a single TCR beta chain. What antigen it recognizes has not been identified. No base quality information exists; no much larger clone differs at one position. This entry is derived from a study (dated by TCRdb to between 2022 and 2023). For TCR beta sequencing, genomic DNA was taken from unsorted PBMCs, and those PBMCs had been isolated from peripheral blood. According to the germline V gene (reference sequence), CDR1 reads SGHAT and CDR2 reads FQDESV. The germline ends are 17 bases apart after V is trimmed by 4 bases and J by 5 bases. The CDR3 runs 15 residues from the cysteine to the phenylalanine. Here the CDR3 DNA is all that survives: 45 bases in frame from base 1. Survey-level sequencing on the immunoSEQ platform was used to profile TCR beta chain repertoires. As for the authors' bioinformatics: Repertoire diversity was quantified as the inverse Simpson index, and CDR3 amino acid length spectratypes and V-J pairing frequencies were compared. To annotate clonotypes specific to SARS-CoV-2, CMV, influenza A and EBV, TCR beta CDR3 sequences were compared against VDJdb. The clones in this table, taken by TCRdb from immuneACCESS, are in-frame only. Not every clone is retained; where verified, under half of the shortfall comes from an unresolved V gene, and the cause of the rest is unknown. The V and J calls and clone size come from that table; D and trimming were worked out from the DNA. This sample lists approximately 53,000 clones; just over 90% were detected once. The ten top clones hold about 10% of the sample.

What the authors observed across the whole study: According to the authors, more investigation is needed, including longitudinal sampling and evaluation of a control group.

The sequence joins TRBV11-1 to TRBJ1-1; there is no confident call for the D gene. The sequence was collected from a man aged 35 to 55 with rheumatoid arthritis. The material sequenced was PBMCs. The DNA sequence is TGTGCCAGCAGCTCAGGCTGGTCGGAGAATACTGAAGCTTTCTTT. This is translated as CASSSGWSENTEAFF. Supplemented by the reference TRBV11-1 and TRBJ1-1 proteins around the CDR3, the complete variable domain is EAEVAQSPRYKITEKSQAVAFWCDPISGHATLYWYRQILGQGPELLVQFQDESVVDDSQLPKDRFSAERLKGVDSTLKIQPAELGDSAMYLCASSSGWSENTEAFFGQGTRLTVV.